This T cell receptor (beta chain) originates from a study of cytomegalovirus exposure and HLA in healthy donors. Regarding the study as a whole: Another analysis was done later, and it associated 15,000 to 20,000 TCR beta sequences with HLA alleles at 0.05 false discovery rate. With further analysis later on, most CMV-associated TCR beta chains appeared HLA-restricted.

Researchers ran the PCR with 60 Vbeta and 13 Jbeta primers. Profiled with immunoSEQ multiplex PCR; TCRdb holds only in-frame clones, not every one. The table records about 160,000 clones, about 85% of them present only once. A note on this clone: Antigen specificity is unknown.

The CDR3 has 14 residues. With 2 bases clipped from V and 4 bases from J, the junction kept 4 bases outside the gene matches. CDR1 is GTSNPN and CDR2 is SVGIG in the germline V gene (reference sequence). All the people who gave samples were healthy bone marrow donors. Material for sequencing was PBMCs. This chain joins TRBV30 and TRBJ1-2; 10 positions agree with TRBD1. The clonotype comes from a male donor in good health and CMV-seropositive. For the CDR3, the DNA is TGTGCCTGGAGTCAGGGACAGGGGTCCTATGGCTACACCTTC. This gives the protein CAWSQGQGSYGYTF.